Listed below are T cell receptor beta chains from one sample, sequenced in a study of blood T cell repertoires in COVID-19. Only in-frame clones appear in the TCRdb table, and some are missing; sequencing was by immunoSEQ multiplex PCR. The sample has around 200,000 clones, approximately 84% seen once. Material for sequencing was peripheral blood. Receptors were obtained from an elderly man with acute or convalescent COVID-19. Both conserved end residues are part of each CDR3. The order of the fields is J gene, clone size, D gene, V gene, CDR3 length, CDR3 DNA, CDR3 protein. D genes are given only for firm matches. Size is omitted from some rows. Given values are once, few, many or a class for expanded clones.

TRBJ2-7 | - | - | TRBV18 | 15 | TGTGCCAGCTCACCACCCACCAGGAACTCCTACGAGCAGTACTTC | CASSPPTRNSYEQYF
TRBJ1-6 | - | - | TRBV4-1 | 14 | TGCGCCAGCAGCCAAGTACAGGAAGATTCACCCCTCCACTTT | CASSQVQEDSPLHF
TRBJ2-3 | - | TRBD2 | TRBV7-2 | 14 | TGTGCCATCCGACTAGCGGGAAGAACAGATACGCAGTATTTT | CAIRLAGRTDTQYF
TRBJ2-7 | - | - | TRBV5-4 | 15 | TGTGCCAGCAGCTTGGGCGCGGGAATTAGTTACGAGCAGTACTTC | CASSLGAGISYEQYF
TRBJ1-6 | once | - | TRBV3-1/TRBV3-2 | 15 | TGTGCCAGCAGCCATACCTCGAGGTATAATTCACCCCTCCACTTT | CASSHTSRYNSPLHF
TRBJ2-2 | few | TRBD2 | TRBV7-6 | 16 | TGTGCCAGCAGGGAGAGGGGTAGCGGGAGCCCCGGGGAGCTGTTTTTT | CASRERGSGSPGELFF
TRBJ1-1 | - | - | TRBV4-1 | 13 | TGCGCCAGCAGCCAAGGCGCAGGCACTGAAGCTTTCTTT | CASSQGAGTEAFF
TRBJ2-1 | - | TRBD2 | TRBV19 | 16 | TGTGCCAGTAGATCCCTGACTAGCGGGAGTGGCAATGAGCAGTTCTTC | CASRSLTSGSGNEQFF
TRBJ2-1 | - | TRBD2 | TRBV6-5 | 15 | TGTGCCAGCATCGGAGCGGGGAGCTCCTACAATGAGCAGTTCTTC | CASIGAGSSYNEQFF
TRBJ2-5 | - | - | TRBV27 | 17 | TGTGCCAGCAGTTTAAAGGGAATAGCGGCTCCGGGAGAGACCCAGTACTTC | CASSLKGIAAPGETQYF